The present entry profiles one TCR beta chain with its context. Its antigen is unidentified. Libraries were prepared by immunoSEQ multiplex PCR; TCRdb keeps only in-frame clonotypes and omits some of them. The sample consists of some 700,000 clones, roughly 88% of them appearing once. Those who donated, Caucasian adults without exception, all lived in Nashville, Tennessee. The data are from a study of shared clonotypes between healthy human individuals. Turning to the study itself: Donors were a couple of women and a few men aged 18 to 49.

V lost 7 bases and J lost 5, with 14 bases in between. Germline V gene lookup returns CDR1 SQVTM and CDR2 ANQGSEA. This CDR3 comprises 12 residues. Study-level results: Larger estimated richness was generally seen in naive subsets than in memory subsets.

The receptor comes from a man aged 18 to 29 in good health. Some clones in this sample may be carry-over from other donors' samples. The V and J genes are TRBV29-1 and TRBJ2-5; D unresolved. Sequenced: memory CD8+ T cells from PBMCs. Subset of the sample: CD45RO+ cells pooled with CCR7-negative TemRA cells. CDR3 region: CSARVGIETQYF. The CDR3 DNA sequence: TGCAGCGCTAGGGTGGGCATCGAGACCCAGTACTTC.